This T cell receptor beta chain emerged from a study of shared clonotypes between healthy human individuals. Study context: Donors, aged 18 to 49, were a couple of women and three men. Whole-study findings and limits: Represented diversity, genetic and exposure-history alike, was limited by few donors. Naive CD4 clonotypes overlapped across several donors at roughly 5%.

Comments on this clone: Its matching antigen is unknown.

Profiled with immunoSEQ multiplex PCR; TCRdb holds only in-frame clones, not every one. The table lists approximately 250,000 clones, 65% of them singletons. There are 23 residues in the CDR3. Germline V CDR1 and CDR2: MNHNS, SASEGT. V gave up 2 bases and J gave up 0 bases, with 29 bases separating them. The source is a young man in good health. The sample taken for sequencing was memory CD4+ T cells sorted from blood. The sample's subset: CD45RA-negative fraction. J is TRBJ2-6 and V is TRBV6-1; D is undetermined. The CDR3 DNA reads TGTGCCAGCAGTGAATTGGGTCTCTGGAGACCGGGCAGTCGGAACTCTGGGGCCAACGTCCTGACTTTC. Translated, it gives CASSELGLWRPGSRNSGANVLTF.